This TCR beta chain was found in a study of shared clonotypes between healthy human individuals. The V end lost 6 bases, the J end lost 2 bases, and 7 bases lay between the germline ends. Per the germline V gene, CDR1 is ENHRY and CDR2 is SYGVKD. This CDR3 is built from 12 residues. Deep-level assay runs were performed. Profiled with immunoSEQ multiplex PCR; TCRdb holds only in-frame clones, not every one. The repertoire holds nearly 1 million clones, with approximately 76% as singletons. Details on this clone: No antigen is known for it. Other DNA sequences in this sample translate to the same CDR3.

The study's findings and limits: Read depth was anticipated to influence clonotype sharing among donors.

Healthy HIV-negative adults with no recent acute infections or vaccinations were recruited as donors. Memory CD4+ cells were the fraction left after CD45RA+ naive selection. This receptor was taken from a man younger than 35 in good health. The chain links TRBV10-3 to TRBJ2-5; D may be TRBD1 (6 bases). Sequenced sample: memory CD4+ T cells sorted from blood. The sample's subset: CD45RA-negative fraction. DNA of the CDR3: TGTGCCATCAGCGGGACACAAGAGACCCAGTACTTC. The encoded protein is CAISGTQETQYF.